These T cell receptor beta chains were read from a single sample in a study of shared clonotypes between healthy human individuals. The protocol was immunoSEQ multiplex PCR, while the TCRdb copy is restricted to in-frame clones and leaves out a portion. In the table there are around 500,000 clones, around four fifths of which are singletons. Source material: PBMCs. The receptors come from a woman in her thirties or forties in good health. Some clones in this sample may be carry-over from other donors' samples. CDR3s include the opening cysteine and the closing phenylalanine or tryptophan. The order of the fields is V gene, CDR3 protein.

TRBV2 | CASNTGGIIDTQYF
TRBV7-9 | CASSPTWDTAYEQYF
TRBV7-2 | CASSLDGTLRGYGYTF
TRBV7-3 | CASSPGLQETQYF
TRBV7-6 | CASSPGGTSIYF
TRBV9 | CASSVAGQVNYGYTF
TRBV7-8 | CASSTRGAANVLTF
TRBV20-1 | CSAREENRQFF
TRBV7-9 | CASSSLPGDDTQYF
TRBV27 | CASSRGQFQETQYF
TRBV2 | CASNRGNTGELFF
TRBV7-9 | CCGQGVTGELFF
TRBV7-8 | CASSLATGAGNTEAFF
TRBV6-1 | CASTEQGVAYGYTF
TRBV15 | CATSRDNRVYEQYF
TRBV2 | CATGGTRLLQETQYF
TRBV5-5 | CASSTDPQWNQPQHF
TRBV6-5 | CASRSTGVDQPQHF
TRBV10-3 | CAIRPTLAGAYEQYF
TRBV29-1 | CSVRTGGAGTNEKLFF
TRBV7-3 | CASSVTSGSENEQYF
TRBV6-1 | CASNTASGNTIYF
TRBV7-2 | CASSWADSGANVLTF
TRBV11-2 | CASSQMGGTSGNTIYF
TRBV6-4 | CASSELAGGLVYEQFF
TRBV15 | CATSREGEATDTQYF
TRBV19 | CASSIRERGYTF
TRBV9 | CASSVASGSAYEQYF
TRBV10-3 | CAIGGLVLGSGNTIYF
TRBV10-3 | CAISESPQRQGTFKRLFF
TRBV27 | CASSRTSGASTDTQYF
TRBV27 | CASSSSGPLNEQFF
TRBV6-1 | CASSPRQGSYGYTF
TRBV28 | CASSLEGRSSYEQYF
TRBV7-7 | CASSLARGDIRDGYTF
TRBV2 | CASSEWSGGQGAGYTF
TRBV28 | CASSRGGGTYEQYF
TRBV7-3 | CASSPGLQPFGGDTQYF
TRBV7-2 | CASSLPRRGGYGYTF
TRBV28 | CASSLGLAGAPTQYF
TRBV7-2 | CASSSASSYNEQFF
TRBV6-1 | CASLAGAGENYEQYF
TRBV5-1 | CASSLVLAGNEQFF
TRBV19 | CASSIAGLNTEAFF
TRBV2 | CASSEEVFYEQYF
TRBV5-1 | CASSLGAGGTTEAFF
TRBV4-1 | CASSPGNNYGYTF
TRBV28 | CASSFPGRPYEQYF
TRBV30 | CAWSAGTSNEQFF
TRBV10-3 | CAIRVGDMNTEAFF